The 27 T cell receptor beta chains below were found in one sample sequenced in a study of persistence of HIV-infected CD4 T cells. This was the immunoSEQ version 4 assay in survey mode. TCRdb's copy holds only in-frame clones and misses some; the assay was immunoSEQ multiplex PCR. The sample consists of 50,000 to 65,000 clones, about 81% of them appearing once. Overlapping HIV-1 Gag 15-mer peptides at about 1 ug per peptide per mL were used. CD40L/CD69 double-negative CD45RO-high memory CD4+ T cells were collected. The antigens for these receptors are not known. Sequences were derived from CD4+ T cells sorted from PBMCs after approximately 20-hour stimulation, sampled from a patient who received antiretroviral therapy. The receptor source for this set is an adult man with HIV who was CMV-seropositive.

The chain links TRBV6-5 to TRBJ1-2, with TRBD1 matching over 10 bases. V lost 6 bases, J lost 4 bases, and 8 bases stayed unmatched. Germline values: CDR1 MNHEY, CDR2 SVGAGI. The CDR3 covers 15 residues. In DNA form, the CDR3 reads TGTGCCAGCAGAAAGGGACAGGGGCGAGGCTATGGCTACACCTTC. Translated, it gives CASRKGQGRGYGYTF.

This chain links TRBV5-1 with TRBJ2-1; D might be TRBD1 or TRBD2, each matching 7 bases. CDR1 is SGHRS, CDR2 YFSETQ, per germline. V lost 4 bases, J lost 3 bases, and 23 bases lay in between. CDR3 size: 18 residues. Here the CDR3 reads CASSPRGGGSSNYNEQFF. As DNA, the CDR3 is TGCGCCAGCAGCCCGAGGGGAGGGGGCAGTTCGAACTACAATGAGCAGTTCTTC. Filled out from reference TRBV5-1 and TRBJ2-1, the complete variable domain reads KAGVTQTPRYLIKTRGQQVTLSCSPISGHRSVSWYQQTPGQGLQFLFEYFSETQRNKGNFPGRFSGRQFSNSRSEMNVSTLELGDSALYLCASSPRGGGSSNYNEQFFGPGTRLTVL.

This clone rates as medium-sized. CDR3 nucleotides: TGTGCCAGTAGTAGCCGACTTGGACAGGAAAACACCGGGGAGCTGTTTTTT. Translation gives CASSSRLGQENTGELFF. This chain connects TRBV19 to TRBJ2-2, with 7 bases fitting TRBD1. This CDR3 is 17 amino acids long. Trimming removed 4 bases from V and 2 bases from J; junction bases left unmatched: 10. The germline gives CDR1 LNHDA, CDR2 SQIVND (reference sequence).

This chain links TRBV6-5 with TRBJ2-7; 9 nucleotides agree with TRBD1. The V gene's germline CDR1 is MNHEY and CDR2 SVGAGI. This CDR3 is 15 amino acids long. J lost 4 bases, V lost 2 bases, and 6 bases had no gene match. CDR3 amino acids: CASSYLAGQGYEQYF. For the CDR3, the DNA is TGTGCCAGCAGTTACCTGGCGGGACAGGGTTACGAGCAGTACTTC.

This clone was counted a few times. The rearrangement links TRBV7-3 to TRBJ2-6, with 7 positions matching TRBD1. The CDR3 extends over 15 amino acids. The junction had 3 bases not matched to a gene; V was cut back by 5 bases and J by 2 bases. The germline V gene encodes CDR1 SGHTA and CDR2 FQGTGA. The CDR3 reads CASSKQGTGANVLTF. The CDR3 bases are TGTGCCAGCAGCAAACAGGGGACTGGGGCCAACGTCCTGACTTTC.

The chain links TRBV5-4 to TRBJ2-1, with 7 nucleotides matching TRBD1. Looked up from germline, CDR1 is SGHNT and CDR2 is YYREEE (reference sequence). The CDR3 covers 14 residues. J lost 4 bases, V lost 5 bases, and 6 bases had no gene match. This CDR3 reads CASRPNRGYNEQFF. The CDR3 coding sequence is TGTGCCAGCAGACCGAACAGGGGTTACAATGAGCAGTTCTTC.

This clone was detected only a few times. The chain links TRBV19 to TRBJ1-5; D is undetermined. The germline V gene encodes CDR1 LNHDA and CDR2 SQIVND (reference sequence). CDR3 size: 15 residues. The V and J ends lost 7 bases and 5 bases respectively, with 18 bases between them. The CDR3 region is CASKRTGIRYQPQHF. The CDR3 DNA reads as TGTGCCAGTAAACGTACGGGGATCCGATATCAGCCCCAGCATTTT.

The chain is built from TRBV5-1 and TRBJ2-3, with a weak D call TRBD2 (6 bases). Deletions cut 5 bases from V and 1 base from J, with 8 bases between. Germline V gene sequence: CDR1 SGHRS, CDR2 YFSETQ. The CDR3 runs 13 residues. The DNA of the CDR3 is TGCGCCAGCAGTCCGGGGGGCACAGATACGCAGTATTTT. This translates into CASSPGGTDTQYF.

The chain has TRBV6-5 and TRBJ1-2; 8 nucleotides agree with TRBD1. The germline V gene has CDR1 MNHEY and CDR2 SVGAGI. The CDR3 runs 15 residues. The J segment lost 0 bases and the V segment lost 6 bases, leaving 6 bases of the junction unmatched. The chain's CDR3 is CASSPTGVPNYGYTF. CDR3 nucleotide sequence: TGTGCCAGCAGCCCGACAGGGGTCCCTAACTATGGCTACACCTTC.

Here the CDR3 DNA reads TGTGCCAGTAGCGCGACTAGCGGGGGGTTCGACGAGCAGTACTTC. Translation: CASSATSGGFDEQYF. The chain carries TRBV19 and TRBJ2-7; 13 nucleotides align to TRBD2. Germline V gene data show CDR1 as LNHDA and CDR2 as SQIVND (reference sequence). J was trimmed by 5 bases and V by 6 bases; bases with no gene match: 7. The CDR3 consists of 15 residues.

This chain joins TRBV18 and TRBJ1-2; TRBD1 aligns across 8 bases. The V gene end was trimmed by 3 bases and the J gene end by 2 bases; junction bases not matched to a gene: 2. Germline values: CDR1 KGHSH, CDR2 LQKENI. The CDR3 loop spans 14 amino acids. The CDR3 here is CASSPRQGNYGYTF. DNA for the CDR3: TGTGCCAGCTCACCCCGACAGGGGAACTATGGCTACACCTTC.

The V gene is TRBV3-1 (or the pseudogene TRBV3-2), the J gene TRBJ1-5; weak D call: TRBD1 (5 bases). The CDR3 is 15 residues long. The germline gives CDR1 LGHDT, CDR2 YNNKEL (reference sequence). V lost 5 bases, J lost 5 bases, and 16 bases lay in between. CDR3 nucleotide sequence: TGTGCCAGCAGCTCGACCTGGGGCGGAGATCAGCCCCAGCATTTT. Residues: CASSSTWGGDQPQHF.

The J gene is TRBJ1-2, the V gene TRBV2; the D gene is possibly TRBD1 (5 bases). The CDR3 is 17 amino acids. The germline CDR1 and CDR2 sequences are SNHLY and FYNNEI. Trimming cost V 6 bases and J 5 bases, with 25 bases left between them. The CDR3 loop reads CASSAQAGSLGVYGYTF. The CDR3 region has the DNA TGTGCCAGCAGCGCCCAGGCCGGATCTCTGGGGGTGTATGGCTACACCTTC.

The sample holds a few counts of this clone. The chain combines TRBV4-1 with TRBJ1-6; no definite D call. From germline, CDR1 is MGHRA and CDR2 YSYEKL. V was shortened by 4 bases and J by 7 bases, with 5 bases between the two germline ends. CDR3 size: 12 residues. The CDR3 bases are TGCGCCAGCAGCCCTAACAATTCACCCCTCCACTTT. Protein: CASSPNNSPLHF.

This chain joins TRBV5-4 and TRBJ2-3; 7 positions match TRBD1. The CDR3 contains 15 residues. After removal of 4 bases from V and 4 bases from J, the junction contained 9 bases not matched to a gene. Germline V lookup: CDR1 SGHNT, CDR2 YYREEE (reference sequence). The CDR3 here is CASSLDRAFADTQYF. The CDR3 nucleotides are TGTGCCAGCAGCCTTGACAGGGCCTTTGCAGATACGCAGTATTTT. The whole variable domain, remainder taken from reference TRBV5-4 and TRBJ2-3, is ETGVTQSPTHLIKTRGQQVTLRCSSQSGHNTVSWYQQALGQGPQFIFQYYREEENGRGNFPPRFSGLQFPNYSSELNVNALELDDSALYLCASSLDRAFADTQYFGPGTRLTVL.

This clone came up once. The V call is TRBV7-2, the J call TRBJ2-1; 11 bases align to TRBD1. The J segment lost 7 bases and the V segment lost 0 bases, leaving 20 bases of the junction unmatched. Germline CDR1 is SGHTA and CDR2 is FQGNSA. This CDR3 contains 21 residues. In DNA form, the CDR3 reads TGTGCCAGCAGCTTAGCCTCTCTGGGACAGGGGGTGCTGGGTAGGGAGAATGAGCAGTTCTTC. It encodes CASSLASLGQGVLGRENEQFF.

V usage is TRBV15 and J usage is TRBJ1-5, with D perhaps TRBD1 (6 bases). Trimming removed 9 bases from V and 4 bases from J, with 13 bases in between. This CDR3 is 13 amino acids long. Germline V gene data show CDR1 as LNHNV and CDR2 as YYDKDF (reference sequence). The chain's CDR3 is CATGQLKNQPQHF. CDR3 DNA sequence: TGTGCCACAGGACAGCTTAAAAATCAGCCCCAGCATTTT.

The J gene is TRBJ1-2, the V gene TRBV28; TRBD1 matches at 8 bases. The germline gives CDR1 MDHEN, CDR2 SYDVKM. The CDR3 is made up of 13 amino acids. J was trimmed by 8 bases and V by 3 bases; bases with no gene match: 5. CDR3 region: CASSLTGDQGYTF. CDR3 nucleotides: TGTGCCAGCAGTTTGACAGGGGATCAGGGCTACACCTTC.

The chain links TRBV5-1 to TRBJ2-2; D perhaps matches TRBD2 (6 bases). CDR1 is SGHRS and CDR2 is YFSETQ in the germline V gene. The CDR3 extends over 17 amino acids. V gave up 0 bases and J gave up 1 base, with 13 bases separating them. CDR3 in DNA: TGCGCCAGCAGCTTGGCCGGAGGAGGGTTGAACACCGGGGAGCTGTTTTTT. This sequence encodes CASSLAGGGLNTGELFF.

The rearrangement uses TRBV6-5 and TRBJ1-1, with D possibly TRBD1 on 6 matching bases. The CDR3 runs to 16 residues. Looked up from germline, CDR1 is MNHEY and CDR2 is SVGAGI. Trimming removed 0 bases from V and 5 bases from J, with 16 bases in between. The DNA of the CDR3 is TGTGCCAGCAGTTACTCGATAAGAGGGGGGCGAACTGAAGCTTTCTTT. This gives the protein CASSYSIRGGRTEAFF.

CDR3 protein: CATSPRSFSGANVLTF. Here the CDR3 DNA reads TGTGCCACCAGTCCCAGGTCTTTCTCTGGGGCCAACGTCCTGACTTTC. The chain carries TRBV24-1 and TRBJ2-6; D is unclear. V was trimmed by 6 bases and J by 0 bases, leaving 11 bases between them. This CDR3 is built from 16 residues. Germline CDR1 reads KGHDR; CDR2 reads SFDVKD.

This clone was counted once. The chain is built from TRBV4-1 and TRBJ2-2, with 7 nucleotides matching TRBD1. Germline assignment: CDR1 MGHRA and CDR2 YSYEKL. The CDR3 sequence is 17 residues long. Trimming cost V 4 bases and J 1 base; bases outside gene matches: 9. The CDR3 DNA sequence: TGCGCCAGCAGCCTTCTTTCCGGGACAGAGAACACCGGGGAGCTGTTTTTT. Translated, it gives CASSLLSGTENTGELFF.

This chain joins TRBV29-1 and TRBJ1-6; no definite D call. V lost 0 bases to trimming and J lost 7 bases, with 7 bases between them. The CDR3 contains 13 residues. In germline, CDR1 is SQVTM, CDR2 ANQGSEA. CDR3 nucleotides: TGCAGCGTTGAAGAGACTCCAAATTCACCCCTCCACTTT. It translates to CSVEETPNSPLHF.

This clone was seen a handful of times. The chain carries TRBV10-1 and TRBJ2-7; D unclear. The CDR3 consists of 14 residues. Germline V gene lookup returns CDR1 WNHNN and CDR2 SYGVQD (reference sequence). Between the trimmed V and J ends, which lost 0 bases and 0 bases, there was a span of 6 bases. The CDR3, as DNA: TGCGCCAGCAGTGAGTCTAGGAGCTCCTACGAGCAGTACTTC. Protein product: CASSESRSSYEQYF.

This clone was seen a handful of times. As DNA, the CDR3 is TGCGCCAGCAGCCAAGAGCGGCCCCGGGGGGCCGGTTCTAATTCACCCCTCCACTTT. Translating it yields CASSQERPRGAGSNSPLHF. V gene TRBV4-1 combines with J gene TRBJ1-6, with D possibly being TRBD1 (6 bases). V gave up 0 bases and J gave up 6 bases, with 21 bases separating them. Germline V CDR1 and CDR2: MGHRA, YSYEKL. This CDR3 comprises 19 residues.

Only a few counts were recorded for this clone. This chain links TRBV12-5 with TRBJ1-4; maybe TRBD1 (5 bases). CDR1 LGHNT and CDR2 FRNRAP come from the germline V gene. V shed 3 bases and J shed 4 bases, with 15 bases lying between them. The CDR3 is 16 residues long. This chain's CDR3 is CASGFGQGGGNEKLFF. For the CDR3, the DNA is TGTGCTAGTGGTTTTGGGCAGGGAGGTGGTAATGAAAAACTGTTTTTT. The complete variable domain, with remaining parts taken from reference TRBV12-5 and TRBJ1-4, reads DARVTQTPRHKVTEMGQEVTMRCQPILGHNTVFWYRQTMMQGLELLAYFRNRAPLDDSGMPKDRFSAEMPDATLATLKIQPSEPRDSAVYFCASGFGQGGGNEKLFFGSGTQLSVL.

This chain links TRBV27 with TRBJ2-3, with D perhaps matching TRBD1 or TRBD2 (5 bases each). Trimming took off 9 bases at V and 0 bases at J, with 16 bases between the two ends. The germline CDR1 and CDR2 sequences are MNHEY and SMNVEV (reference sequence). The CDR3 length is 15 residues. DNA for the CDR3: TGTGCCAGTTATCCCACCGGGGCTAGCACAGATACGCAGTATTTT. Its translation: CASYPTGASTDTQYF.